Listed here is a single TCR beta chain. These data come from a study of blood T cell repertoires in COVID-19. Study information: The origin of the acute and convalescent COVID-19 samples was the United States, Italy and Spain. T cells, B-cell-depleted T cells, or PBMCs provided the cDNA or gDNA that served as material.

Trimming cost V 4 bases and J 7 bases, with 5 bases left between them. This CDR3 has 11 residues. CDR1 and CDR2 (germline): MGHDK, SYGVNS. Original data processing: Counts of nucleated cells, estimated from reference gene primer amplification, were obtained. The assay was immunoSEQ multiplex PCR, and TCRdb's table has in-frame clones only and misses some. V, J and clone size are those of that table, while D and trimming were read from the DNA. The table records approximately 410,000 clones, 86% of them present only once. Sequences were obtained from peripheral blood. The V and J genes are TRBV25-1 and TRBJ2-1; unclear D gene. This clonotype was sampled from a woman between 25 and 40 years old with active or convalescent COVID-19. CDR3: CASSGLNEQFF. The CDR3 nucleotides read TGTGCCAGCAGTGGTTTAAATGAGCAGTTCTTC.